Listed below are T cell receptor beta chains from one sample, sequenced in a study of cytomegalovirus exposure and HLA in healthy donors. Sequenced by immunoSEQ multiplex PCR; TCRdb stores in-frame clones only, minus some. Altogether more than 95,000 clones are present, approximately 78% being singletons, with the ten largest covering approximately 6.5%. Sequencing input: PBMCs. These receptors were obtained from a woman aged 40 to 50 in good health and CMV-seronegative. Each CDR3 is given with its conserved first and last residue. A D gene is named only where the DNA matches it firmly. The size entry is marked missing in some rows and otherwise reads once, few, many or a size class.

J,size,V,D,CDR3,DNA
TRBJ2-1,.,TRBV4-2,.,CASSQAPWESGYNEQFF,TGTGCCAGCAGCCAAGCTCCGTGGGAAAGCGGATACAATGAGCAGTTCTTC
TRBJ1-1,.,TRBV18,TRBD1,CASSTTGSEAFF,TGTGCCAGCTCAACGACAGGGTCTGAAGCTTTCTTT
TRBJ2-2,.,TRBV7-9,.,CASSLEGAGELFF,TGTGCCAGCAGCTTAGAAGGGGCCGGGGAGCTGTTTTTT
TRBJ1-2,few,TRBV9,TRBD1,CASSVRRDRNLYGYTF,TGTGCCAGCAGCGTACGTAGGGACAGGAACCTCTATGGCTACACCTTC
TRBJ2-7,.,TRBV4-1,.,CASSQVFWGEQYF,TGCGCCAGCAGCCAAGTGTTCTGGGGCGAGCAGTACTTC
TRBJ2-3,few,TRBV5-4,.,CASRTDFTDTQYF,TGTGCCAGCAGAACGGACTTCACGGATACGCAGTATTTT
TRBJ1-1,few,TRBV7-9,.,CASSQDRNTEAFF,TGTGCCAGCAGCCAGGACAGGAACACTGAAGCTTTCTTT
TRBJ2-7,.,TRBV5-1,.,CASSLEVEGYRQYF,TGCGCCAGCAGCTTGGAGGTGGAGGGATATCGGCAGTACTTC
TRBJ2-3,once,TRBV18,TRBD2,CASSPREEDTQYF,TGTGCCAGCTCACCCCGGGAGGAAGATACGCAGTATTTT
TRBJ2-7,.,TRBV5-8,TRBD2,CASSTLTSVSSYEQYF,TGTGCCAGCAGCACCTTGACTAGCGTCAGCTCCTACGAGCAGTACTTC
TRBJ2-1,.,TRBV2,TRBD1,CASRADRREQFF,TGTGCCAGCAGGGCGGACAGGCGTGAGCAGTTCTTC
TRBJ1-2,.,TRBV7-2,.,CASSQQAGYQANYGYTF,TGTGCCAGCAGCCAACAGGCGGGGTACCAAGCTAACTATGGCTACACCTTC
TRBJ2-7,.,TRBV28,.,CASAASYEQYF,TGTGCCAGCGCGGCTTCCTACGAGCAGTACTTC
TRBJ2-3,once,TRBV5-4,TRBD2,CASSLSLAVPSTDTQYF,TGTGCCAGCAGCTTATCCCTAGCGGTACCGTCGACAGATACGCAGTATTTT
TRBJ1-4,.,TRBV4-2,.,CASSQDGEEKLFF,TGTGCCAGCAGCCAAGACGGAGAAGAAAAACTGTTTTTT
TRBJ2-3,.,TRBV19,.,CASRPGFGATDTQYF,TGTGCCAGTAGGCCAGGGTTTGGGGCAACAGATACGCAGTATTTT
TRBJ2-7,.,TRBV4-2,.,CASSQDRISYEQYF,TGTGCCAGCAGCCAGGACAGAATCTCCTACGAGCAGTACTTC
TRBJ1-1,.,TRBV6-5,.,CAGSYFKGGEAFF,TGTGCCGGCAGTTACTTTAAAGGCGGTGAAGCTTTCTTT
TRBJ2-7,.,TRBV19,TRBD1,CASSWGTEQYEQYF,TGTGCCAGTAGTTGGGGGACAGAGCAATACGAGCAGTACTTC
TRBJ1-1,.,TRBV10-3,.,CAISLQGTGTEAFF,TGTGCCATCAGTTTACAGGGAACGGGCACTGAAGCTTTCTTT
TRBJ2-7,.,TRBV9,TRBD2,CASSVGSSGASYEQYF,TGTGCCAGCAGCGTAGGATCTAGCGGAGCCTCCTACGAGCAGTACTTC
TRBJ2-7,.,TRBV15,TRBD1,CATSGLGQGETTSYEQYF,TGTGCCACCAGCGGCTTAGGACAGGGCGAGACGACCTCCTACGAGCAGTACTTC
TRBJ1-3,.,TRBV4-1,.,CASSQGRVGGNTIYF,TGCGCCAGCAGCCAAGGCAGGGTGGGCGGAAACACCATATATTTT
TRBJ2-1,.,TRBV11-2,TRBD2,CASSSERGGYNEQFF,TGTGCCAGCAGCTCCGAGCGGGGGGGATACAATGAGCAGTTCTTC
TRBJ2-1,few,TRBV15,TRBD2,CATGTSGSHEQFF,TGTGCCACCGGGACTAGCGGGAGCCATGAGCAGTTCTTC
TRBJ2-7,.,TRBV10-1,.,CASTHAPKSSYEQYF,TGCGCCAGCACTCATGCTCCAAAGAGCTCCTACGAGCAGTACTTC
TRBJ2-1,.,TRBV5-1,TRBD2,CASSLTSGSFFYEQFF,TGCGCCAGCAGCTTAACTAGCGGGAGTTTCTTCTATGAGCAGTTCTTC
TRBJ1-3,.,TRBV7-6,.,CASSRQGGLASGNTIYF,TGTGCCAGCAGCCGACAAGGAGGCCTAGCCTCTGGAAACACCATATATTTT
TRBJ1-5,.,TRBV5-5,.,CASSKTGQSEQPQHF,TGTGCCAGCAGCAAAACAGGACAGTCGGAGCAGCCCCAGCATTTT
TRBJ2-7,.,TRBV19,.,CASRQDGRGRGEQYF,TGTGCCAGTAGGCAGGACGGCAGGGGTCGCGGCGAGCAGTACTTC
TRBJ2-7,few,TRBV5-1,.,CASSLRGLSYEQYF,TGCGCCAGCAGCTTGCGAGGGCTCTCCTACGAGCAGTACTTC
TRBJ1-1,.,TRBV14,.,CASSRGDGGGQAFF,TGTGCCAGCAGCCGGGGGGATGGAGGTGGCCAAGCTTTCTTT
TRBJ1-1,.,TRBV25-1,.,CASRPQLGRGRSTEAFF,TGTGCCAGCAGGCCCCAACTGGGCCGGGGGAGGAGCACTGAAGCTTTCTTT
TRBJ1-3,.,TRBV5-1,.,CASSLVRGKKGGNTIYF,TGCGCCAGCAGCTTGGTCAGGGGTAAAAAGGGTGGAAACACCATATATTTT
TRBJ2-1,.,TRBV6-1,TRBD2,CASSRLAGGPNEQFF,TGTGCCAGCAGTAGACTAGCGGGAGGGCCAAATGAGCAGTTCTTC
TRBJ1-3,.,TRBV7-6,.,CASSLAEASDATIYF,TGTGCCAGCAGCTTAGCGGAGGCCAGCGACGCCACCATATATTTT
TRBJ2-7,.,TRBV4-1,TRBD2,CASSHRAGVDYEQYF,TGCGCCAGCAGCCACAGAGCGGGAGTGGACTACGAGCAGTACTTC
TRBJ2-1,.,TRBV4-1,TRBD2,CASRHQTSGNEQFF,TGCGCCAGCCGACACCAGACTAGCGGGAATGAGCAGTTCTTC
TRBJ1-5,.,TRBV29-1,.,CSVGLAPNQPQHF,TGCAGCGTTGGGCTGGCCCCGAATCAGCCCCAGCATTTT
TRBJ2-1,.,TRBV9,TRBD2,CASSVFGRDSYNEQFF,TGTGCCAGCAGCGTATTCGGGAGGGACTCCTACAATGAGCAGTTCTTC
TRBJ2-1,once,TRBV23-1,TRBD2,CASSHPSQQGGFPEVAGGHEQFF,TGCGCCAGCAGTCACCCGTCCCAACAGGGGGGCTTCCCGGAGGTAGCGGGAGGTCATGAGCAGTTCTTC
TRBJ2-5,.,TRBV9,TRBD1,CASSANRGRETQYF,TGTGCCAGCAGCGCCAACAGGGGGCGAGAGACCCAGTACTTC
TRBJ2-7,.,TRBV6-5,TRBD2,CASSYTGGSSYEQYF,TGTGCCAGCAGTTACACGGGAGGGAGCTCCTACGAGCAGTACTTC
TRBJ2-3,few,TRBV27,TRBD2,CASSLRLAGRTDTQYF,TGTGCCAGCAGTTTACGACTAGCGGGACGCACAGATACGCAGTATTTT
TRBJ2-7,.,TRBV7-2,TRBD2,CASTQGTSGYEQYF,TGTGCCAGCACCCAGGGGACTAGCGGCTACGAGCAGTACTTC
TRBJ2-1,.,TRBV10-3,TRBD2,CAISESLADNEQFF,TGTGCCATCAGTGAGTCTCTAGCGGACAATGAGCAGTTCTTC
TRBJ2-7,.,TRBV6-5,.,CASSYSGLPMGEQYF,TGTGCCAGCAGTTACTCCGGACTGCCGATGGGGGAGCAGTACTTC